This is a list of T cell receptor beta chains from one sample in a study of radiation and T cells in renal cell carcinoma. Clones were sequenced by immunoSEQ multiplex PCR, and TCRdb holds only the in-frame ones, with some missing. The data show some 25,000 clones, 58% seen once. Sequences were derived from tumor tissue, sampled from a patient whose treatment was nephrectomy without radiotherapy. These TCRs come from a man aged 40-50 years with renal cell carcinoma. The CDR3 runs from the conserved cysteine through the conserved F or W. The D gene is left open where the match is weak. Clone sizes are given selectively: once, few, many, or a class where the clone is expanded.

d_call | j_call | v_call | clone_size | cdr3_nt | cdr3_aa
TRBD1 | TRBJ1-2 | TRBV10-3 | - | TGTGCCATTAGACAGGGGGCCTCTAACTATGGCTACACCTTC | CAIRQGASNYGYTF
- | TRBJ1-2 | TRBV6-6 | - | TGTGCCAGCAGTTACGGCCAGAACTATGGCTACACCTTC | CASSYGQNYGYTF
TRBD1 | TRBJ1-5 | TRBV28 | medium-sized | TGTGCCAGCAGTTTATCCGCAGGGGGCGCAGGTCCTCAGCCCCAGCATTTT | CASSLSAGGAGPQPQHF
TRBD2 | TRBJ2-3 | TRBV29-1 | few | TGCAGCGTGGGACTAGGAGCAGATACGCAGTATTTT | CSVGLGADTQYF
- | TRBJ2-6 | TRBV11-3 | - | TGTGCCAGCAGCTCTCCTACAGGGACTGGGGCCAACGTCCTGACTTTC | CASSSPTGTGANVLTF
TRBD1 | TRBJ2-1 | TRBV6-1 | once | TGTGCCAGCAGTCTTGACAGGGATGCCTACAATGAGCAGTTCTTC | CASSLDRDAYNEQFF
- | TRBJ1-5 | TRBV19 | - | TGTGCCAGTAGTATGGGATGGTCGGGCCAGCCCCAGCATTTT | CASSMGWSGQPQHF
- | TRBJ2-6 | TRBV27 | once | TGTGCCAGCAGTCAGGACTCTTTTTACGCCGGGGCCAACGTCCTGACTTTC | CASSQDSFYAGANVLTF
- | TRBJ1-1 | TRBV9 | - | TGTGCCAGCAGCGTAGGTCCGGGGACTGAAGCTTTCTTT | CASSVGPGTEAFF
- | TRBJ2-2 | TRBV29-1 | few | TGCAGCGTCGGAGGGGGCACCGGGGAGCTGTTTTTT | CSVGGGTGELFF
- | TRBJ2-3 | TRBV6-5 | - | TGTGCCAGCAGTTACTCGGGCGGTGCTAGCACAGATACGCAGTATTTT | CASSYSGGASTDTQYF
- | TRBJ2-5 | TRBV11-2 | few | TGTGCCAGCACCTCAGTGGCACAAGAGACCCAGTACTTC | CASTSVAQETQYF
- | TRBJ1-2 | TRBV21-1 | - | TGTGCCAGCAGCAAAGACGGGGCTGGAGGCTACACCTTC | CASSKDGAGGYTF
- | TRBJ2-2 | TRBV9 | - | TGTGCCAGCAGCGTAGTAGGCGCGGGCACCGGGGAGCTGTTTTTT | CASSVVGAGTGELFF
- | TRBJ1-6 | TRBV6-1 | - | TGTGCCAGCAGTGAACACTGGGAGAGCTCCTATAATTCACCCCTCCACTTT | CASSEHWESSYNSPLHF
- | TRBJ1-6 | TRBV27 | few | TGTGCCAGCAGCCCTGGGCCGAGCTCCTATAATTCACCCCTCCACTTT | CASSPGPSSYNSPLHF
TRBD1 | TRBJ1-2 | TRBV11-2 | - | TGTGCCAGCAGCTCGAGGACAGGGAGCGCTAACTATGGCTACACCTTC | CASSSRTGSANYGYTF
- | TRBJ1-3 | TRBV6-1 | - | TGTGCCAGCAGCCGTGGGGGAGCTGGAAACACCATATATTTT | CASSRGGAGNTIYF
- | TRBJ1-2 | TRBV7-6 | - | TGTGCCAGCAGCCGGACCGTGAGGATGAACTATGGCTACACCTTC | CASSRTVRMNYGYTF
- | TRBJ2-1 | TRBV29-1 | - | TGCAGCGTTTTGGCTAGGGGGGCCCACAATGAGCAGTTCTTC | CSVLARGAHNEQFF
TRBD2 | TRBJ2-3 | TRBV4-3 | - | TGCGCCAGCAGCCAAGACCGAGCGGGGGGGTACACAGATACGCAGTATTTT | CASSQDRAGGYTDTQYF
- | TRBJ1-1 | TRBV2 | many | TGTGCCAGCAGCCCGTCAGAGGGCGCTGAAGCTTTCTTT | CASSPSEGAEAFF
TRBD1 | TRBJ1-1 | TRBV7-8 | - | TGTGCCAGCAGCTATACTCCAGGACAGGGATTCAACACTGAAGCTTTCTTT | CASSYTPGQGFNTEAFF
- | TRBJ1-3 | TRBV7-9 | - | TGTGCCAGCAGCTTAAGAAAGACCGCGGAACTCTCTGGAAACACCATATATTTT | CASSLRKTAELSGNTIYF
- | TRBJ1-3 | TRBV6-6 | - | TGTGCCAGCAGTTACTCAGGACGGTACTCTGGAAACACCATATATTTT | CASSYSGRYSGNTIYF
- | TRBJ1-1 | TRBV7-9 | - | TGTGCGTGGAGGGAGAACACTGAAGCTTTCTTT | CAWRENTEAFF
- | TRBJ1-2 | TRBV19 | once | TGTGCCAGTAGTATAGATGACGGTACTAACTATGGCTACACCTTC | CASSIDDGTNYGYTF
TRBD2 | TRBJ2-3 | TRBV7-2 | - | TGTGCCAGCAGTCAGCACTACGGGGGGGCCGGGGATACGCAGTATTTT | CASSQHYGGAGDTQYF
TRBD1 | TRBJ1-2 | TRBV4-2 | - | TGTGCCAGCAGCTCCGGGACAGCACACTATGGCTACACCTTC | CASSSGTAHYGYTF
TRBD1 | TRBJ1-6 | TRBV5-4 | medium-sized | TGTGCCAGCAGCTTGAGGGGGGACAGTGGGAGATCACCCCTCCACTTT | CASSLRGDSGRSPLHF
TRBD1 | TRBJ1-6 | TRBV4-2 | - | TGTGCCAGCAGCCAAGACTGGGACAGGGCGAATTCACCCCTCCACTTT | CASSQDWDRANSPLHF
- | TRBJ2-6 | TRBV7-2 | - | TGTGCCAGCAGCCCGGACAGTCCTGGGGCCAACGTCCTGACTTTC | CASSPDSPGANVLTF
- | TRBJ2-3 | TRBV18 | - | TGTGCCAGCTCCGCGATGAGCACAGATACGCAGTATTTT | CASSAMSTDTQYF